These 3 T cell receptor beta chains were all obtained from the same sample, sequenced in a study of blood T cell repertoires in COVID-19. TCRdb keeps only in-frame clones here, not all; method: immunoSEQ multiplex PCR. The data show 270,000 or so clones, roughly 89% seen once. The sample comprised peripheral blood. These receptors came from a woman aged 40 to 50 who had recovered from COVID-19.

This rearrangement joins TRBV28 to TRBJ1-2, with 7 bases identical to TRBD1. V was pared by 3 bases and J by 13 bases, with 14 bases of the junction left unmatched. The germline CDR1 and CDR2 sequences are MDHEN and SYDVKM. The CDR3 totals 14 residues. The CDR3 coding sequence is TGTGCCAGCAGTTTGACGTCCAGACAGGGCTTCTCCACCTTC. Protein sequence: CASSLTSRQGFSTF.

CDR3 bases: TGTGCCAGCAGCCCCTGGCCGAAGGGAGCGGCCGGGGAGCTGTTTTTT. The encoded protein is CASSPWPKGAAGELFF. The chain has TRBV7-8 and TRBJ2-2, with D perhaps matching TRBD2 (5 bases). CDR1 is SGHVS and CDR2 is FQNEAQ in the germline V gene. V shed 5 bases and J shed 6 bases, with 19 bases lying between them. The CDR3 totals 16 residues. Filled out from reference TRBV7-8 and TRBJ2-2, the complete variable domain reads GAGVSQSPRYKVAKRGQDVALRCDPISGHVSLFWYQQALGQGPEFLTYFQNEAQLDKSGLPSDRFFAERPEGSVSTLKIQRTQQEDSAVYLCASSPWPKGAAGELFFGEGSRLTVL.

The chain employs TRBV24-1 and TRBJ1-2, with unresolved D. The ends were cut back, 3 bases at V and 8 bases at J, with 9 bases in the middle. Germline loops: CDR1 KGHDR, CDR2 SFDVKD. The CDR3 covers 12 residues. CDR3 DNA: TGTGCCACCAGTGATCACCGAGCCGGCTACACCTTC. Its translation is CATSDHRAGYTF.